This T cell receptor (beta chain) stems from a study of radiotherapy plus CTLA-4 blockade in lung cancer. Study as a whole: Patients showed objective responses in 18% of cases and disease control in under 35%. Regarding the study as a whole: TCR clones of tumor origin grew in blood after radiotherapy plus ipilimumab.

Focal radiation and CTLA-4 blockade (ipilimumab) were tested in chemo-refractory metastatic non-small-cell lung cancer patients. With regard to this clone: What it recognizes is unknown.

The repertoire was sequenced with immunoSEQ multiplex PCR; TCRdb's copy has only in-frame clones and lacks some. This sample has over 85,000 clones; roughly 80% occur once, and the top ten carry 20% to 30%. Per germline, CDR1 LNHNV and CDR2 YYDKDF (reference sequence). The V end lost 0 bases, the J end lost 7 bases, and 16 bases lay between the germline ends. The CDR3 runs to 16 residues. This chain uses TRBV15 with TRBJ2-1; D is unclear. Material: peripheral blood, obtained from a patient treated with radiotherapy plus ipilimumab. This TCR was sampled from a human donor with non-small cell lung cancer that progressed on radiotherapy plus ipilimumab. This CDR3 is CATSRDPATSRNEQFF. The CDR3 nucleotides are TGTGCCACCAGCAGAGATCCGGCTACCTCGCGGAATGAGCAGTTCTTC.